The rows below give T cell receptor beta chains drawn from one sample of a study of OX40 agonist ivuxolimab in advanced cancers. Assay: immunoSEQ multiplex PCR; the TCRdb copy retains only in-frame clones and omits some. This sample has about 73,000 clones; 80% to 90% occur once, and the top ten carry more than 0.65%. Here the sequenced sample was CD4+ or CD8+ T cells sorted from blood, taken in a trial of the OX40 agonist ivuxolimab. These receptors originate from an adult with an advanced solid tumor such as melanoma, head and neck, liver or kidney cancer. CDR3s include the opening cysteine and the closing phenylalanine or tryptophan. The D gene is left open where the match is weak. Part of the rows lack a size; the others show once, few, many or a class for expanded clones.

>.|.|TRBV18|TRBJ2-2|15
CASSPRQSNTGELFF
TGTGCCAGCTCACCACGGCAGAGTAACACCGGGGAGCTGTTTTTT
>.|.|TRBV27|TRBJ2-7|14
CASSYRDGSYEQYF
TGTGCCAGCAGTTATCGGGACGGCTCCTACGAGCAGTACTTC
>TRBD2|few|TRBV29-1|TRBJ2-1|14
CSGSGLTSYNEQFF
TGCAGCGGTTCGGGACTAACCTCCTACAATGAGCAGTTCTTC
>TRBD2|.|TRBV10-3|TRBJ2-5|13
CAISTSDQETQYF
TGTGCCATCAGCACTAGCGACCAAGAGACCCAGTACTTC
>TRBD2|few|TRBV28|TRBJ2-7|14
CASTVAGGVYEQYF
TGTGCCAGCACTGTAGCGGGAGGCGTCTACGAGCAGTACTTC
>TRBD2|.|TRBV30|TRBJ2-3|16
CAWSKLLAGGTDTQYF
TGTGCCTGGAGTAAACTCCTAGCGGGTGGCACAGATACGCAGTATTTT
>.|.|TRBV15|TRBJ1-5|16
CATRGGALPGNQPQHF
TGTGCCACCCGGGGAGGGGCGCTACCGGGCAATCAGCCCCAGCATTTT
>.|.|TRBV28|TRBJ2-7|16
CASTEAGQWGSYEQYF
TGTGCCAGCACCGAGGCGGGACAATGGGGTTCCTACGAGCAGTACTTC
>TRBD1|.|TRBV29-1|TRBJ1-1|13
CSVARDRGTEAFF
TGCAGCGTTGCAAGGGACAGGGGCACTGAAGCTTTCTTT
>.|.|TRBV19|TRBJ2-7|13
CASSTLTVGEQYF
TGTGCCAGTAGTACCCTTACAGTGGGCGAGCAGTACTTC
>TRBD1|.|TRBV6-5|TRBJ1-2|15
CASKPPRGGTGGYTF
TGTGCCAGCAAACCCCCCAGGGGGGGGACCGGTGGCTACACCTTC
>.|.|TRBV19|TRBJ2-3|15
CASSIGPLLTDTQYF
TGTGCCAGTAGTATTGGTCCCCTCCTCACAGATACGCAGTATTTT
>.|.|TRBV2|TRBJ1-2|16
CASSSRGGGVRYGYTF
TGTGCCAGCAGCTCCCGGGGAGGGGGTGTTCGCTATGGCTACACCTTC
>.|.|TRBV6-6|TRBJ1-6|16
CASQIEALSGNSPLHF
TGTGCCAGCCAGATAGAGGCGCTCTCCGGAAATTCACCCCTCCACTTT
>.|.|TRBV11-2|TRBJ1-2|13
CASSLVRGYGYTF
TGTGCCAGCAGCTTAGTTCGGGGGTATGGCTACACCTTC
>TRBD2|few|TRBV7-8|TRBJ2-5|18
CASSTLTSGSQYQETQYF
TGTGCCAGCAGCACCCTGACTAGCGGGAGTCAGTACCAAGAGACCCAGTACTTC
>TRBD1|.|TRBV7-2|TRBJ2-7|14
CASSPRQGAGEQYF
TGTGCCAGCAGCCCACGACAGGGGGCGGGCGAGCAGTACTTC
>.|few|TRBV2|TRBJ1-5|14
CASSPTDRNQPQHF
TGTGCCAGCAGCCCAACGGACAGAAATCAGCCCCAGCATTTT
>.|.|TRBV7-2|TRBJ2-7|13
CASSSSPGGRQYF
TGTGCCAGCAGCTCCTCCCCAGGTGGGAGGCAGTACTTC
>.|.|TRBV6-5|TRBJ2-7|15
CASAQVGASTNEQYF
TGTGCCAGCGCCCAGGTCGGCGCAAGCACTAACGAGCAGTACTTC